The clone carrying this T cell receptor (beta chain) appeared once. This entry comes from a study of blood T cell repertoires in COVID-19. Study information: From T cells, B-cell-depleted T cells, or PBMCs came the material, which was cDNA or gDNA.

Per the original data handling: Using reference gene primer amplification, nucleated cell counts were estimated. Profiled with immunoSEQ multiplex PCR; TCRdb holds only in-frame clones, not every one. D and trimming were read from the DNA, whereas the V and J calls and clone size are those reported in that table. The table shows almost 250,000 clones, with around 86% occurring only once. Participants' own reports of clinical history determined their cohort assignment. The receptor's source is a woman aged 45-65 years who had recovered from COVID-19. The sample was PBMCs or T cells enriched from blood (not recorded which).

This CDR3 is CASTTGAYGYTF. As DNA, the CDR3 is TGTGCCAGTACGACAGGCGCCTATGGCTACACCTTC. V is TRBV19 and J is TRBJ1-2; tentative D call: TRBD1 (6 bases). This CDR3 is built from 12 residues. Germline lookup yields CDR1 LNHDA and CDR2 SQIVND (reference sequence). Trimming took 7 bases from V and 4 from J, leaving 10 bases between them.